The rows below give T cell receptor beta chains drawn from one sample of a study. MiXCR was run by TCRdb on the RT-PCR reads, yielding one entry per CDR3 protein. The data show more than 600,000 distinct CDR3 sequences, approximately 15% seen once. Sequencing was carried out using memory CD4+ T cells from blood. The receptors shown here come from a female donor in good health, serving as a healthy control. The CDR3 runs from the conserved cysteine through the conserved F or W. The order of the fields is V gene, CDR3 length, D gene, clone size, J gene, CDR3 protein, CDR3 DNA. The D gene is left open where the match is weak. Part of the rows lack a size; the others show once, few, many or a class for expanded clones.

TRBV16	16	NA	few	TRBJ2-7	CASSQLSGQGTYEQYF	TGTGCCAGCAGCCAACTGTCCGGGCAGGGTACCTACGAGCAGTACTTC
TRBV11-1	12	NA	NA	TRBJ2-1	CASSFNPQGLFF	TGTGCCAGCAGCTTTAATCCACAAGGACTGTTCTTC
TRBV4-2	16	NA	many	TRBJ2-7	CASSQDLAESSYEQYF	TGTGCCAGCAGCCAAGATTTAGCTGAGAGCTCCTACGAGCAGTACTTC
TRBV30	15	NA	few	TRBJ2-4	CAFETPGQAKNIQYF	TGTGCCTTTGAAACCCCTGGACAGGCCAAAAACATTCAGTACTTC
TRBV25-1	15	NA	few	TRBJ2-5	CASSDPTGTQETQYF	TGTGCCAGCAGTGATCCTACAGGGACCCAAGAGACCCAGTACTTC
TRBV5-1	16	TRBD1	few	TRBJ1-1	CASSPRQGAVNTEAFF	TGCGCCAGCAGCCCACGACAGGGGGCCGTGAACACTGAAGCTTTCTTT
TRBV4-2	18	NA	few	TRBJ2-3	CASSQDSTRKYSTDTQYF	TGTGCCAGCAGCCAAGATTCCACTAGAAAATATAGCACAGATACGCAGTATTTT
TRBV12-3/TRBV12-4	13	NA	many	TRBJ2-7	CASSRPPSYEQYF	TGTGCCAGCAGTCGGCCCCCTTCCTACGAGCAGTACTTC
TRBV27	15	TRBD2	few	TRBJ2-7	CASRFQLAGIYEQYF	TGTGCCAGCAGGTTTCAACTAGCGGGAATTTACGAGCAGTACTTC
TRBV7-2	16	TRBD1	many	TRBJ2-3	CASSLMPQGASDTQYF	TGTGCCAGCAGCTTAATGCCGCAGGGGGCGTCAGATACGCAGTATTTT
TRBV14	13	NA	NA	TRBJ1-6	CASSLNSGLIAHF	TGTGCCAGCAGCCTAAACTCTGGGCTCATCGCCCACTTT
TRBV7-2	11	NA	many	TRBJ1-2	CASEQNYGYTF	TGTGCCTCCGAGCAGAACTATGGCTACACCTTC
TRBV7-2	16	TRBD2	many	TRBJ2-7	CASSSDETSGSYEQYF	TGTGCCAGCAGCTCCGACGAGACTAGCGGATCCTACGAGCAGTACTTC
TRBV15	17	TRBD1	NA	TRBJ2-6	CATSRDGTGSGANVLTF	TGTGCCACCAGCAGAGATGGGACAGGGTCTGGGGCCAACGTCCTGACTTTC
TRBV20-1	18	TRBD2	NA	TRBJ2-2	CSARDRGAGGTNTEELFF	TGCAGTGCTAGAGACCGGGGAGCGGGAGGAACGAACACCGAGGAGCTGTTTTTT
TRBV12-3/TRBV12-4	12	NA	NA	TRBJ1-2	CASRRHPYGYTF	TGTGCCAGCAGGAGACATCCCTATGGCTACACCTTC
TRBV5-1	13	NA	many	TRBJ2-5	CASKSRDKETQYF	TGCGCCAGCAAATCCCGGGACAAAGAGACCCAGTACTTC
TRBV6-2/TRBV6-3	14	NA	once	TRBJ1-3	CASSSPTARNTIYF	TGTGCCAGCAGTTCCCCGACAGCCAGGAACACCATATATTTT
TRBV7-8	15	NA	NA	TRBJ1-3	CASSLASDSGNTIYF	TGTGCCAGCAGCTTAGCCTCGGACAGTGGAAACACCATATATTTT
TRBV28	16	TRBD1	once	TRBJ1-1	CASSYPGQTRDTEAFF	TGTGCCAGCAGTTATCCGGGACAGACACGAGACACTGAAGCTTTCTTT
TRBV10-3	17	TRBD1	many	TRBJ2-2	CAISFAQGKSDTGELFF	TGTGCCATCAGTTTCGCACAGGGGAAAAGCGACACCGGGGAGCTGTTTTTT
TRBV9	16	TRBD2	many	TRBJ2-3	CASSVVDSGGRGTQYF	TGTGCCAGCAGCGTAGTTGATAGCGGGGGTCGAGGCACGCAGTATTTT